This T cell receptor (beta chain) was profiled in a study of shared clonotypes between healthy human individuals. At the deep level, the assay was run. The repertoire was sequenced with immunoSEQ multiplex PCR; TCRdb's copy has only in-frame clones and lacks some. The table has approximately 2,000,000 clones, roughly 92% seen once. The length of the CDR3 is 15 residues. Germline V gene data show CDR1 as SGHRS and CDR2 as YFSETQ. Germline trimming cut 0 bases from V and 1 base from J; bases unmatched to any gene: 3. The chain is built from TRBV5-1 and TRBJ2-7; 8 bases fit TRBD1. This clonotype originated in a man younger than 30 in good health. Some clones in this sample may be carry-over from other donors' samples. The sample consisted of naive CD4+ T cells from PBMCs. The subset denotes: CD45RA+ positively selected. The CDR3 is CASSLGTGISYEQYF. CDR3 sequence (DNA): TGCGCCAGCAGCTTGGGGACAGGGATTTCCTACGAGCAGTACTTC.